These 18 T cell receptor beta chains were all obtained from the same sample, sequenced in a study of T cell repertoires in cytomegalovirus infection. Via MiXCR, TCRdb re-called the reads, giving one row per CDR3 protein. This sample carries just over 150,000 distinct CDR3 sequences, 23% of them seen once, and the ten largest clones take roughly 9.7%. The sample comprised PBMCs. These receptors came from a human donor in good health (CMV status not recorded). Some clones in this sample may be carry-over from other donors' samples.

This sequence joins TRBV28 and TRBJ2-3; D remains ambiguous. The length of the CDR3 is 12 residues. Germline V gives CDR1 MDHEN, CDR2 SYDVKM. Trimming stripped 6 bases from V and 2 bases from J, with 6 bases between. CDR3: CASRGPTDTQYF. The CDR3 bases are TGTGCCAGCAGGGGTCCCACAGATACGCAGTATTTT.

This clonotype was recorded a few times. The CDR3 coding sequence is TGTGCCAGCAGCTTAGAGCTAGCGGGGGCCCCCGTACCCAATGAGCAGTTCTTC. Its protein is CASSLELAGAPVPNEQFF. This rearrangement joins TRBV7-8 to TRBJ2-1, with TRBD2 matching over 10 bases. Germline V gives CDR1 SGHVS, CDR2 FQNEAQ. Losses at the gene ends were 1 base for V and 6 bases for J; bases not matched to a gene: 12. This CDR3 region has 18 residues.

The chain has TRBV7-9 and TRBJ2-1; 9 bases match TRBD1. Trimming at V came to 2 bases and at J to 7 bases, leaving 6 bases not matched to a gene. This CDR3 spans 15 amino acids. Germline CDR1 and CDR2: SEHNR and FQNEAQ (reference sequence). This CDR3 is CASSLTGTGKNEQFF. The CDR3 bases are TGTGCCAGCAGCTTAACCGGGACAGGGAAGAATGAGCAGTTCTTC.

The J gene is TRBJ1-1, the V gene TRBV20-1, with D possibly being TRBD1 (5 bases). The length of the CDR3 is 13 residues. Germline V lookup: CDR1 DFQATT, CDR2 SNEGSKA (reference sequence). V lost 0 bases to trimming and J lost 3 bases, with 8 bases between them. Here the CDR3 DNA reads TGCAGTGCTAGAGAGGGACTTCACACTGAAGCTTTCTTT. Protein: CSAREGLHTEAFF.

This clonotype was seen only a few times. The CDR3 protein is CASSRPDRTYSGANVLTF. CDR3 coding DNA: TGTGCCAGCAGTCGCCCCGACAGGACGTACTCTGGGGCCAACGTCCTGACTTTC. The chain joins TRBV27 to TRBJ2-6; perhaps TRBD1 as D (6 bases). This CDR3 has 18 residues. V was trimmed by 5 bases and J by 0 bases, leaving 17 bases between them. Germline loops: CDR1 MNHEY, CDR2 SMNVEV (reference sequence). Full variable domain (remainder filled in from reference TRBV27 and TRBJ2-6): EAQVTQNPRYLITVTGKKLTVTCSQNMNHEYMSWYRQDPGLGLRQIYYSMNVEVTDKGDVPEGYKVSRKEKRNFPLILESPSPNQTSLYFCASSRPDRTYSGANVLTFGAGSRLTVL.

For this clonotype: A read error may explain this, as a much larger clone is one base away. The chain carries TRBV7-2 and TRBJ2-5, with D uncertain. The length of the CDR3 is 15 residues. V dropped 1 base and J dropped 4 bases, with 13 bases sitting between them. CDR1 SGHTA and CDR2 FQGNSA come from the germline V gene. The CDR3 spells CASSLGSKVRETQYF. DNA for the CDR3: TGTGCCAGCAGCTTAGGATCGAAGGTCAGAGAGACCCAGTACTTC.

In its sample, this clonotype was seen a few times. The chain joins TRBV28 to TRBJ1-6; possible D gene TRBD1, 5 bases. This CDR3 has 18 amino acids. Per the germline V gene, CDR1 is MDHEN and CDR2 is SYDVKM. Trimming removed 5 bases at V and 0 bases at J, with 17 bases between. This chain's CDR3 is CASSPPRGRSSYNSPLHF. The CDR3 nucleotides are TGTGCCAGCAGTCCCCCACGGGGACGGAGCTCCTATAATTCACCCCTCCACTTT.

V is TRBV6-1 and J is TRBJ1-1, with TRBD1 identical over 8 bases. Germline V gives CDR1 MNHNS, CDR2 SASEGT. CDR3 length: 15 residues. V was clipped by 4 bases and J by 5 bases; unmatched bases: 9. Written as DNA, the CDR3 is TGTGCCAGCAGTGTCCCAGGGGGCGCGGGAACTGAAGCTTTCTTT. Translated: CASSVPGGAGTEAFF.

Concerning this clonotype: A read error may be the cause here, since a much bigger clone is one base away. This sequence joins TRBV7-2 and TRBJ2-2, with unresolved D. Germline CDR1 is SGHTA and CDR2 is FQGNSA. Trimming took off 6 bases at V and 10 bases at J, with 15 bases between the two ends. This CDR3 region has 13 residues. The DNA for the CDR3 is TGTGCCAGCAGTTACCTCCCCGGTGTGGAGCTGTTTTTT. Residues: CASSYLPGVELFF.

This clonotype has a handful of counts. The chain uses TRBV27 and TRBJ2-7, with 13 bases that match TRBD2. The ends lost 6 bases at V and 2 bases at J; junction bases unmatched: 7. Germline values: CDR1 MNHEY, CDR2 SMNVEV (reference sequence). This CDR3 contains 16 residues. CDR3 nucleotide sequence: TGTGCCAGCAGCCCTGGACTAGCGGGAGCTCCCTACGAGCAGTACTTC. It yields the protein CASSPGLAGAPYEQYF.

The sample holds a few counts of this clonotype. The junction departs from the called germline gene at one end, perhaps through a read error. This sequence joins TRBV7-2 and TRBJ2-5, with 12 bases lining up with TRBD2. This CDR3 is 14 amino acids long. Germline V gives CDR1 SGHTA, CDR2 FQGNSA. Here the CDR3 DNA reads TGTGCCAGCAGCCTAGCGGGGGGGCCGGAGACCCAGTACTTC. Amino acid sequence: CASSLAGGPETQYF.

A word on this clonotype: The junction differs from germline at one of its ends, possibly a read error. This sequence joins TRBV7-6 and TRBJ1-1; the D is unclear. The CDR3 length is 13 residues. Germline assignment: CDR1 SGHVS and CDR2 FNYEAQ. CDR3 amino acids: CTSSLRTAGQAFF. CDR3 sequence (DNA): TGTACCAGCAGCTTAAGGACGGCCGGGCAAGCTTTCTTT.

Ten or more counts support this clonotype. V and J are TRBV11-3 and TRBJ2-3; D unresolved. The CDR3 runs to 13 residues. Germline V lookup: CDR1 SGHNT, CDR2 YENEEA. V was pared by 7 bases and J by 2 bases, with 10 bases between. The CDR3 DNA reads as TGTGCCAGCAAGGACCACTCCACAGATACGCAGTATTTT. Translation: CASKDHSTDTQYF.

The chain uses TRBV5-1 and TRBJ2-4; the match to TRBD2 covers 7 bases. V dropped 4 bases and J dropped 4; count of bases not matched to a gene: 8. CDR3 length: 15 residues. CDR1 and CDR2 (germline): SGHRS, YFSETQ. CDR3 nucleotides: TGCGCCAGCAGCCTCGGAACTAGCGAAAAAAACATTCAGTACTTC. This encodes CASSLGTSEKNIQYF.

This clonotype has just a few counts. The rearrangement uses TRBV3-1 and TRBJ1-4; TRBD1 matches 11 bases. Looked up from germline, CDR1 is LGHDT and CDR2 is YNNKEL (reference sequence). The V segment lost 4 bases and the J segment 6 bases; nucleotides outside the gene matches: 7. This CDR3 contains 16 residues. The chain's CDR3 is CASSPPRDRGDEKLFF. Here the CDR3 DNA reads TGTGCCAGCAGCCCTCCGAGGGACAGGGGGGATGAAAAACTGTTTTTT. The complete variable domain, with remaining parts taken from reference TRBV3-1 and TRBJ1-4, reads DTAVSQTPKYLVTQMGNDKSIKCEQNLGHDTMYWYKQDSKKFLKIMFSYNNKELIINETVPNRFSPKSPDKAHLNLHINSLELGDSAVYFCASSPPRDRGDEKLFFGSGTQLSVL.

The table lists this clonotype with a few counts. The chain links TRBV20-1 to TRBJ2-7, with D perhaps matching TRBD2 (6 bases). This CDR3 region has 14 residues. V shed 3 bases and J shed 2 bases, with 14 bases lying between them. Germline CDR1 reads DFQATT; CDR2 reads SNEGSKA (reference sequence). In nucleotides, the CDR3 is TGCAGTGCTAGTGGTCTAGCGAGTACCTACGAGCAGTACTTC. Translating it yields CSASGLASTYEQYF.

V gene TRBV7-9 combines with J gene TRBJ1-1; TRBD1 agrees at 9 bases. J was trimmed by 1 base and V by 6 bases; bases with no gene match: 3. CDR3 size: 14 residues. From germline, CDR1 is SEHNR and CDR2 FQNEAQ (reference sequence). Written as DNA, the CDR3 is TGTGCCAGCAGACGGGACAGGGCGAACACTGAAGCTTTCTTT. Translating it yields CASRRDRANTEAFF. Based on the CDR3 plus reference TRBV7-9 and TRBJ1-1, the full variable domain is DTGVSQNPRHKITKRGQNVTFRCDPISEHNRLYWYRQTLGQGPEFLTYFQNEAQLEKSRLLSDRFSAERPKGSFSTLEIQRTEQGDSAMYLCASRRDRANTEAFFGQGTRLTVV.

The gene calls are TRBV7-9 and TRBJ2-7; 7 bases map to TRBD1. This CDR3 is 12 amino acids long. J gave up 5 bases and V 3 bases, and 1 base lay outside the gene matches. Germline CDR1 reads SEHNR; CDR2 reads FQNEAQ (reference sequence). The CDR3 is CASSFTGDEQYF. The CDR3 bases are TGTGCCAGCAGCTTTACAGGGGACGAGCAGTACTTC.